This TCR beta chain was sequenced during a study of CD8 T cells in ankylosing spondylitis (dated by TCRdb to the late 2010s). A note on the overall study: The study set out to find disease-linked TCR variants by profiling T cell receptor beta repertoires in ankylosing spondylitis patients and healthy donors. Peripheral blood was sampled, and synovial fluid was also collected from ankylosing spondylitis patients. The full study cohort was made up of about two dozen ankylosing spondylitis patients and roughly 98 healthy donors.

This sample was sequenced with an Illumina HiSeq 2500. Quantitative 5'-RACE with molecular barcodes was used to prepare TCR beta libraries. Processing in the source paper ran as follows. Disease-linked TCR variants were identified with a new computational method built on a probabilistic model of VDJ rearrangement. TCRdb applied fastp at Q25 and MiXCR to the public reads, then kept only in-frame beta chains. Each CDR3 protein gets just one entry, which takes the most common genes and DNA from the rows behind it. V and J calls and clone size were set by TCRdb, not the authors. The sample table holds roughly 180,000 distinct CDR3 sequences, of which around 10% were seen once. The ten largest clones capture approximately 32% of the sample. This clonotype has a count of ten or more. This clone's antigen is unknown. No quality values exist for individual bases; no much larger clone is one base distant. V is cut by 8 bases and J by 0 bases, and the space between the germline ends is 8 bases. For CDR1 and CDR2, the germline V gene lists ENHRY and SYGVKD. Inclusive of the bounding cysteine and phenylalanine, the CDR3 is 12 residues long. Kept here is only the CDR3 DNA, which spans 36 bases and is read in frame from base 1.

Broad study findings and their caveats: In peripheral blood, the disease-linked clones were found at relatively low frequencies and had a CD8+ phenotype. The disease-linked clones were reported to be significantly enriched in matched synovial fluid samples from ankylosing spondylitis patients. Blood from ankylosing spondylitis patients appeared to be characterized by a TCR beta motif made up of several highly homologous amino acid variants. Some TCR beta motif variants had previously been reported in synovial fluid and blood of reactive arthritis patients, which suggested common disease-initiation mechanisms.

The TCR comes from a male donor with ankylosing spondylitis or in good health (not recorded which). Sequencing input: blood, either unsorted or a sorted T cell fraction (not recorded which). This chain is built from TRBV10-3 and TRBJ2-7, with the D gene uncertain. The encoded CDR3 is CAIADISYEQYF. The nucleotides are TGTGCCATCGCTGACATCTCCTACGAGCAGTACTTC.